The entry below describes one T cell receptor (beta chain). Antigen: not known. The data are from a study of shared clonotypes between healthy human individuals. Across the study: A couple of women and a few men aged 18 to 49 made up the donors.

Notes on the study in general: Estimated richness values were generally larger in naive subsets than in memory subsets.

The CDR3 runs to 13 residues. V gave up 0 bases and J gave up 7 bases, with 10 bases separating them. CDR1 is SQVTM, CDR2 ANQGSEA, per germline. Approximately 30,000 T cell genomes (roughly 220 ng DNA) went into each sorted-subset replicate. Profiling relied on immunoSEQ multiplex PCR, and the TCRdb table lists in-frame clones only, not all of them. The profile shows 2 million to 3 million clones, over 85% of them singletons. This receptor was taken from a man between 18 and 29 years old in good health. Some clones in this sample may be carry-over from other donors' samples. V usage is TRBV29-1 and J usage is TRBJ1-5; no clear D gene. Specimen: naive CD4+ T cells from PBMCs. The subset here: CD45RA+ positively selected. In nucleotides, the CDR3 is TGCAGCGTTGAAGATCATGGTGGGCAGCCCCAGCATTTT. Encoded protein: CSVEDHGGQPQHF.